The TCR beta chain under discussion was sequenced for a study of shared clonotypes between healthy human individuals (dated by TCRdb to 2019 to 2021). Background for the entire study: The cohort comprised two women and a few men aged 18 to 49 years. Per donor, leukapheresis produced somewhere between about 0.9 and 9.5 billion PBMCs. The study deeply sequenced blood TCR repertoires of about five healthy adults to estimate repertoire size and the extent of clonotype sharing between individuals. Different laboratories and diverse techniques were used to prepare libraries and sequence TCR repertoires, to increase sequencing depth and limit assay-specific biases. Per donor, three plates each were used for CD4 naive and CD4 memory, two for CD8 naive, and one for CD8 memory.

What the authors observed across the whole study: About 5% of naive CD4, 3.5% of naive CD8, roughly 2.4% of memory CD4, and 0.4% of memory CD8 clonotypes were shared across several donors. Rarefaction of sorted-subset datasets indicated incomplete sequencing despite the large sequencing depth. Sampling was limited to blood, and TCR repertoires in tissue likely differ from TCR repertoires in blood. The small number of donors limited the genetic and exposure-history diversity represented. Higher generation probabilities were observed for clonotypes shared by all four sorted-subset donors than for non-shared clonotypes. Pairwise subsampling indicated that sequencing depth was expected to affect the degree of clonotype sharing among donors. Naive subsets generally had larger estimated clonotype richness than memory subsets did.

V trim: 4 bases; J trim: 8 bases; unmatched bases: 8. From a lookup of the germline V gene, CDR1 and CDR2 are SNHLY and FYNNEI. The CDR3 numbers 14 residues from cysteine through phenylalanine. Kept here is only the CDR3 DNA, which spans 42 bases and is read in frame from base 1. The donors were healthy, HIV-negative adults with no recently reported acute infections or vaccinations. Every donor was a Caucasian adult residing in Nashville, Tennessee, USA. CD4+ T cells were enriched through magnetic negative selection, after which naive cells were positively selected on CD45RA and the remaining negative fraction served as the memory subset. Blood was obtained by leukapheresis, after which PBMCs were separated by Ficoll-Histopaque density gradient centrifugation and cryopreserved in liquid nitrogen vapor phase. Purity and quantity of every magnetically sorted T cell population were checked by analytical flow cytometry. Genomic DNA was isolated from every sorted fraction and measured by UV absorbance on a Nanodrop 2000c.

Using the deep immunoSEQ assay, multiplex PCR amplified TCR CDR3 regions from genomic DNA. Extracted genomic DNA from each cell subset was spread evenly across all wells of several immunoSEQ 96-well plates, with each plate serving as a replicate. For sorted subsets, approximately 200 ng of genomic DNA, equivalent to 25,000 to 35,000 T cell genomes, went into each replicate PCR. Purified libraries were quantified with a Qubit 3.0 fluorometer, sized on a Bioanalyzer 2100, and re-quantified with the KAPA Library Quantification kit. A separate single-read 150-cycle Illumina NextSeq 550 flow cell was used to sequence each immunoSEQ 96-well plate. The authors' pipeline ran thus. The immunoSEQ output contained only junctional sequences without quality scores, so filtering could not match that applied to full-length reads. Sequences were annotated with PyIR, a Python wrapper for IgBLAST v1.9, using IMGT germline references to assign V/J genes and CDR3. Reads with weak V/J assignments (E-value above 1e-6), missing CDR3, stop codons, out-of-frame junctions, or ambiguous translated residues were removed. V3J clonotypes were defined by identical inferred V gene, J gene, and CDR3 amino acid sequence. To compute the percentage overlap between repertoires, the number of shared unique clonotypes was divided by the size of the smaller repertoire. RTK rarefaction, the Chao1 estimator, and Recon v2.1 estimates of unobserved clonotypes were used to assess repertoire richness. For all TCRbeta clonotypes obtained by the gDNA method from a few donors, generation probabilities were computed with OLGA. What TCRdb holds here is the immuneACCESS table cut down to in-frame rearrangements. Part of the clones is not present; checked against another copy, under half of the missing clones reflect an unresolved V gene, and the others are unexplained. Clone size and V and J calls were adopted from that table, with D and trimming inferred from the DNA. The sample table holds 190,000 or so clones, of which 65% to 80% were seen once. The ten largest clones add up to less than 11% of the sample.

A word on this clone: There is no known antigen for this receptor. Per-base quality was not reported, and no clone a single base away is much larger than it.

Input material: memory CD4+ T cells sorted from blood. Explained via the paper, the cell subset or site label denotes: CD45RA-negative fraction. Recombination connected TRBV2 to TRBJ1-2, and 9 junctional nucleotides match TRBD1. This sequence was found in a young man in good health. CDR3 sequence: CASSALGTGNGYTF. The nucleotides read TGTGCCAGCAGTGCGCTCGGGACAGGGAACGGCTACACCTTC.